This TCR beta chain was captured by sequencing in a study of technical replicates of blood from a handful of donors (dated by TCRdb to 2016 to 2017). The library was produced with the immunoSEQ multiplex PCR assay. Imported from immuneACCESS, the table was reduced by TCRdb to in-frame sequences with V and J called. These copies leave out some clones; in studies compared against another copy, an unresolved V gene accounts for under half, and the cause of the remainder is not known. The sample table records more than 75,000 clones; over 90% of these occur just once. The top ten clones comprise around 0.35% of the sample. The CDR3 goes from the cysteine to the phenylalanine over 13 residues. Just the 39-base CDR3 DNA is kept, in frame starting at base 1. For CDR1 and CDR2, the germline V gene (reference sequence) lists SEHNR and FQNEAQ. V and J are truncated by 2 bases and 6 bases respectively, leaving an intervening sequence of 10 bases.

Points on this clone: The antigen it binds to is not known. Base quality data are lacking; no much larger clone is found one base away.

This chain is built from TRBV7-9 and TRBJ1-1; TRBD1 is a weak D gene call, 5 bases matching. This clonotype was obtained from a human donor in good health. Sequencing was carried out using T cells isolated from PBMCs. The nucleotide sequence reads TGTGCCAGCAGCTTACAGGGCTGGGCTGAAGCTTTCTTT. It specifies CASSLQGWAEAFF.